This T cell receptor beta chain was found in a study of T cell responses to AZD1222 COVID-19 vaccine. Study results and limitations: Clonal diversity may have been underestimated, and the donors were mostly white British, with more females than males. After the peak T cell response, and only then, were repertoires sampled.

Using immunoSEQ multiplex PCR, the repertoire was profiled, and TCRdb retains in-frame clones only, with some absent. The repertoire consists of roughly 150,000 clones, with 88% occurring once and the leading ten covering around 3%. This clone was found once. Its antigen is not known. Per germline, CDR1 SGHTA and CDR2 FQGNSA. V was cut by 5 bases and J by 2 bases, with 14 bases left in between. The CDR3 spans 15 residues. V and J are TRBV7-2 and TRBJ2-3; weak D call: TRBD2 (6 bases). The sequencing here drew on peripheral blood, taken 28 days after the second AZD1222 dose. This receptor was taken from an adult who received the AZD1222 COVID-19 vaccine. The CDR3 nucleotides are TGTGCCAGCAGCCCTAGGGAGGACTACACAGATACGCAGTATTTT. It codes for CASSPREDYTDTQYF.